Listed below are T cell receptor beta chains from one sample, sequenced in a study of tumor and adjacent non-tumor tissue in lung cancer. TCRdb analysed the multiplex PCR reads with MiXCR anew, one entry per CDR3 protein. The table shows 40,000 to 60,000 distinct CDR3 sequences, with less than 70% occurring only once. The sequencing sample was made of distant non-tumor lung tissue. The receptors derive from a woman aged 65 to 85 with non-small cell lung cancer. Each CDR3 is given with its conserved first and last residue. Fields, in order: D gene, V gene, J gene, clone size, CDR3 DNA, CDR3 protein. The D gene is left open where the match is weak. Only part of the rows carry a size: once, few, many, or a class if the clone is expanded.

TRBD2	TRBV30	TRBJ2-2	-	TGTGCCTGGAGTGGGACTAGCGGGTACACCGGGGAGCTGTTTTTT	CAWSGTSGYTGELFF
-	TRBV7-8	TRBJ2-1	medium-sized	TGTGCCAGCAGACGGGACCTCAATGAGCAGTTCTTC	CASRRDLNEQFF
-	TRBV6-2/TRBV6-3	TRBJ1-1	-	TGTGCCAGCAAGGATGGAGCCGAAGTTTTCTTT	CASKDGAEVFF
-	TRBV4-1	TRBJ2-3	-	TGCGCTGGCAGCCGAGAGGGGAGAACAAATACGCAGTATTTT	CAGSREGRTNTQYF
-	TRBV11-2	TRBJ1-6	many	TGTGCCAGCAGCTTACGAGGGACCCATAATTCACCCCTCCACTTT	CASSLRGTHNSPLHF
-	TRBV28	TRBJ2-3	many	TGTGCCAGCAGCCGTTCAGAATTCACAGATACGCAGTATTTT	CASSRSEFTDTQYF
-	TRBV11-1	TRBJ1-1	-	TGTGCCTACAGCCATAGGACGGCGCCAAACACTGAAGCTTTCTTT	CAYSHRTAPNTEAFF
-	TRBV28	TRBJ2-2	many	TGTGCCACCAAGTCAGCGGGCGGCACCGGGGAGCTGTTTTTT	CATKSAGGTGELFF
TRBD1	TRBV2	TRBJ1-1	few	TGTGCCAGCAGAACAGGGGGCGGCTCTGAAGCTTTCTTT	CASRTGGGSEAFF
-	TRBV6-1	TRBJ1-2	-	TGTGCCTCCGAGGGCCAAGGTCCCGATGTCTACACCTTC	CASEGQGPDVYTF
-	TRBV18	TRBJ1-1	-	TGTGCCAGCAAACGGGGTGGGGCTTCCACTGAAGCTTTCTTT	CASKRGGASTEAFF
-	TRBV7-4	TRBJ1-3	many	TGTGCCAGCAGCCACGCTAGGATTGGATCGGTTGGAAACACCATATATTTT	CASSHARIGSVGNTIYF
TRBD1	TRBV5-1	TRBJ1-1	many	TGCGCCAGCAGCCTTGGGACAGGGGAGAACACTGAAGCTTTCTTT	CASSLGTGENTEAFF
-	TRBV6-5	TRBJ2-6	few	TGTGCCAGCAGGCCACCTGGGGTCAACGTGCTGACTTTC	CASRPPGVNVLTF
-	TRBV10-1	TRBJ2-3	once	TGCGCCAGCAGGCTCACCACAGATACACAGTATTTT	CASRLTTDTQYF
-	TRBV10-2	TRBJ2-3	many	TGCGCCAGCACCCCAATACCAGTCGGCACAGATACGCAGTATTTT	CASTPIPVGTDTQYF
-	TRBV7-8	TRBJ1-5	-	TGTACCAGCAGCTTAGATCTGGGTGTCGGTCAGCCCCACCATTTT	CTSSLDLGVGQPHHF
TRBD2	TRBV6-2/TRBV6-3	TRBJ2-1	-	TGTGCCAGCATTCCCGGGACTAGCGGGGGCAGCTCCTATAATGAGCAGTTCTTC	CASIPGTSGGSSYNEQFF
-	TRBV11-1	TRBJ2-1	-	TGTGCCAGCACGCCCGTGCGATCCTACAATGAGCAGTTCTTC	CASTPVRSYNEQFF
-	TRBV12-3/TRBV12-4	TRBJ2-5	-	TGTGCCAACAGTTTACCGGGACTCCCACAAGATACCCAGTACTTC	CANSLPGLPQDTQYF
-	TRBV29-1	TRBJ1-1	-	TGCAGCGCTGAGGGACGGCAAAACACTGAAGCTTTCTTT	CSAEGRQNTEAFF
-	TRBV10-3	TRBJ2-2	-	TGTGCCATCAGTGGACGCAACCGAACCATGAACACCGGGGAGCTGTCTTTT	CAISGRNRTMNTGELSF
-	TRBV20-1	TRBJ2-2	-	TGCAGTGCTAGCGGCGGTTGGCAGTCTGCCACCGGGAAGCTGTTTTTT	CSASGGWQSATGKLFF
-	TRBV12-3/TRBV12-4	TRBJ2-3	many	TGTGCCAGCAGTTCAAGACTCCCCGGAGATACGCAGTATTTT	CASSSRLPGDTQYF
TRBD2	TRBV4-2	TRBJ2-1	once	TGTGCCAGCAGCCCAGAGACGAGACTAGCGTCTTACAATGAGCAGTTCTTC	CASSPETRLASYNEQFF
TRBD2	TRBV6-2/TRBV6-3	TRBJ2-5	-	TGTGCCGGCAGTTCGTGGACTAGCGGGAGGGCCCGAGAGACACAGTACTTC	CAGSSWTSGRARETQYF
-	TRBV5-4	TRBJ2-3	many	TGTGCCAGCAGCTTGGGCGGGTATCCCACAGATACGCAGTATTTT	CASSLGGYPTDTQYF
-	TRBV6-5	TRBJ1-5	many	TGTGCCAGCAGATCAGGGTCCAGCAATCAGCCCCAGCATTTT	CASRSGSSNQPQHF
-	TRBV7-8	TRBJ2-3	-	TGTGCCAGCCTGGTCAGCGGAGCCAGCACAGATACGCGGTATTTT	CASLVSGASTDTRYF
TRBD2	TRBV5-5	TRBJ2-4	once	TGTGCCAGGAGCTTGTGGGGACTAGCGGGAGATGTCAAAAACATTCAATACTTC	CARSLWGLAGDVKNIQYF
TRBD1	TRBV7-9	TRBJ2-1	-	TGTGCCACTGGTGGGACAGCCGTACGGGGCTCCTACAATGAGCAGTTCTTC	CATGGTAVRGSYNEQFF
-	TRBV2	TRBJ1-5	-	TGTGCCAGCAGTGAAATGTATCAGCCCCAGCATTTT	CASSEMYQPQHF
-	TRBV4-2	TRBJ2-2	-	TGTGCCAACAGCCAAGATTGTGTCACGAACACCGGGGAGCTGTTTTTT	CANSQDCVTNTGELFF
-	TRBV6-6	TRBJ2-1	many	TGTGCCAGCAGTTACTCCAGGGTTTACAATGAGCAGTTCTTC	CASSYSRVYNEQFF
-	TRBV13	TRBJ1-2	-	TGTGCCAGGAGCAGAGGGGGAAGGTTCACTAACTATGGCTACACCTTC	CARSRGGRFTNYGYTF